This T cell receptor beta chain is from a study of shared clonotypes between healthy human individuals. Study background: CD4 naive and CD4 memory each took three plates per donor, while CD8 naive took two and CD8 memory one.

This CDR3 region has 15 residues. With 0 bases removed from V and 0 bases from J, the gap between germline ends came to 9 bases. CDR1 is SGHRS, CDR2 YFSETQ, per germline. The material for each subset, its genomic DNA, was split evenly across several immunoSEQ plates. Some 30,000 T cell genomes, or 200 to 250 ng DNA, went into the sorted-subset replicate PCRs. The method was immunoSEQ multiplex PCR; TCRdb's version includes in-frame clones alone and lacks a portion of them. This table holds millions of clones, approximately 92% found once. In the case of this clone: The target antigen is unknown.

Study-wide findings and caveats: Naive subsets tended to show greater estimated richness than memory subsets.

This sequence joins TRBV5-1 and TRBJ1-1; TRBD1 might be the D (6 bases). This TCR derives from a young man in good health. The specimen sequenced was naive CD4+ T cells sorted from blood. Subset defined: CD45RA+ positively selected. In DNA, the CDR3 is TGCGCCAGCAGCTTGGCGGGACATATGAACACTGAAGCTTTCTTT. It translates to CASSLAGHMNTEAFF.